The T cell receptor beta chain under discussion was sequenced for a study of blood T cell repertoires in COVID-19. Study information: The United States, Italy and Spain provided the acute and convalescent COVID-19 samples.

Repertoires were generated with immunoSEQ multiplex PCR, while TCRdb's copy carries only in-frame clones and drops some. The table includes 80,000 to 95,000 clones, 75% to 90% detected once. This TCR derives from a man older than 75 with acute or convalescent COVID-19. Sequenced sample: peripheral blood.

DNA of the CDR3: TGTGCCAGCAGCGTGACAGGGGCGCAGGGAAACACCATATATTTT. Amino acid sequence: CASSVTGAQGNTIYF. The chain joins TRBV5-6 to TRBJ1-3; 8 bases are a match to TRBD1. Losses at the gene ends were 4 bases for V and 4 bases for J; bases not matched to a gene: 7. The germline gives CDR1 SGHDT, CDR2 YYEEEE. The CDR3 loop spans 15 amino acids. Based on the CDR3 plus reference TRBV5-6 and TRBJ1-3, the full variable domain is DAGVTQSPTHLIKTRGQQVTLRCSPKSGHDTVSWYQQALGQGPQFIFQYYEEEERQRGNFPDRFSGHQFPNYSSELNVNALLLGDSALYLCASSVTGAQGNTIYFGEGSWLTVV.